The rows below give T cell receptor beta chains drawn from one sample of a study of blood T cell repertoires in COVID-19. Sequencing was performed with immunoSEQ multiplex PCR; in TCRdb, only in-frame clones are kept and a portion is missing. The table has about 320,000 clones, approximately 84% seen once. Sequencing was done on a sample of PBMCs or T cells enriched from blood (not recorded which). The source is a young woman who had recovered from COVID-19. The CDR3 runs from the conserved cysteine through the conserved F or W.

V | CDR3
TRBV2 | CASSEGDREWMNTEAFF
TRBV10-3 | CAISDRGRATEAFF
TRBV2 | CASSTPGQGGYGYTF
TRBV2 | CASNTGPYEQYF
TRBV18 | CASSPSRDQPQHF
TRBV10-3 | CAISGPGQGLKNTIYF
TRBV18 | CASSDREIVSQPQHF
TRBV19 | CASSIIGGDYEQYF
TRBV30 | CAWSQRPRVGATEAFF
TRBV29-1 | CSVAGDRAEAFF
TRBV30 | CAWSALSGNDEQYF
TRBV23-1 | CASNPGQNNSPLHF
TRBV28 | CASSLRDYGYTF
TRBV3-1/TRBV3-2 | CASSSSSLAGGGESQYF
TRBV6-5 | CASSLQGARGNEQFF
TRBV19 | CASSIKGTGLGEKLFF
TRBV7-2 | CASSLALAVYNEQFF
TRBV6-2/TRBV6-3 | CASSYSTRRRNQNTGELFF
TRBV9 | CASSVLGVTDTQYF
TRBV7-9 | CASSPPGAFTYNEQFF
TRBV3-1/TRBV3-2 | CASSQDHDTLYGYTF
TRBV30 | CAWSVQVRPLHF
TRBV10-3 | CAITRDRGGVSSYNEQFF
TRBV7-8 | CASSPWTSGKTYNEQFF
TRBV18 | CASLEGMNTEAFF
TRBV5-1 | CASSSGQGARPQEKLFF
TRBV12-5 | CASGLFRILNTEAFF
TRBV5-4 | CASSPGQGILPNEKLFF
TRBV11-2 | CASSSLQVNYGYTF
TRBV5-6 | CASSLSSVNYGYTF
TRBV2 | CASSGQGADPTF
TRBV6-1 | CASSEGQGIVPNEAFF
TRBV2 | CASSWTESSYEQYF
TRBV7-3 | CASSLVSGAPIHEQYF
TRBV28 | CASSPLAYSNQPQHF
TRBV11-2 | CASSLGGPVTGLHF
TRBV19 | CASSIASNLSRDRGIANYGYTF
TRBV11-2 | CASSPEVPGRETQYF
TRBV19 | CASSSSQGDITYEAFF
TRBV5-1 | CASSPAPRSTTNEKLFF
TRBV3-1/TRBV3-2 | CASSQVRDGYGYTF
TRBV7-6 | CASSRIGQGSSYEQYF
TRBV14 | CASSHGSGRPYNEQFF
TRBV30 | CAWSLTGTGGYRGYTF
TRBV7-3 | CASGPRFDDIQYF
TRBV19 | CASSKREQETQYF
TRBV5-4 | CAIHSDGRGPYNEQFF
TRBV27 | CASSSFAPADGYTF
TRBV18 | CASSPTGPLNSPLHF
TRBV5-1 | CASSLYSTEQYF